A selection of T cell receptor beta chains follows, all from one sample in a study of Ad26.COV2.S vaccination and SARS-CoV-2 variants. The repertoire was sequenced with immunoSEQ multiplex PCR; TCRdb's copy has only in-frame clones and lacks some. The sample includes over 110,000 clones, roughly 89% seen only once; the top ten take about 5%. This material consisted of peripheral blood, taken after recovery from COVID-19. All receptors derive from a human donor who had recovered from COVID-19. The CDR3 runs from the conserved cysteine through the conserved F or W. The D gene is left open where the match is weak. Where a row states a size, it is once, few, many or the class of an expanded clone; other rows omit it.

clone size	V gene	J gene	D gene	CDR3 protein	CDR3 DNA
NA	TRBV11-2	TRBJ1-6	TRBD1	CASSVTGAGGSPLHF	TGTGCCAGCAGTGTTACAGGGGCCGGCGGTTCACCCCTCCACTTT
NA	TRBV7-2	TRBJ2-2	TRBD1	CASSSDRGTGELFF	TGTGCCAGCAGCTCCGACAGGGGTACCGGGGAGCTGTTTTTT
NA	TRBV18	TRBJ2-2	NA	CASSPEDPGRDTGELFF	TGTGCCAGCTCCCCCGAGGACCCAGGGCGGGACACCGGGGAGCTGTTTTTT
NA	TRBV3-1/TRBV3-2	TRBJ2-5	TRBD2	CASSQDLAGGRETQYF	TGTGCCAGCAGCCAAGATCTAGCGGGGGGGAGGGAGACCCAGTACTTC
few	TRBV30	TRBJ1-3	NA	CAWSVQRNTIYF	TGTGCCTGGAGTGTTCAGCGAAACACCATATATTTT
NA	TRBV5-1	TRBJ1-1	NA	CASSSGTGWTEAFF	TGCGCCAGCAGCTCGGGTACAGGGTGGACTGAAGCTTTCTTT
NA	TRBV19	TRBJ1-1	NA	CASSVRGNTEAFF	TGTGCCAGTAGTGTCAGGGGGAACACTGAAGCTTTCTTT
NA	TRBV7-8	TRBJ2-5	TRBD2	CASSLDGRVAGADGQYF	TGTGCCAGCAGCTTAGACGGGAGGGTGGCAGGAGCTGATGGCCAGTACTTC
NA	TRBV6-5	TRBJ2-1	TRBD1	CASSPGTGGDEQFF	TGTGCCAGCAGTCCCGGGACAGGGGGGGATGAGCAGTTCTTC
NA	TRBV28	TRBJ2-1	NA	CASSRQQRYNEQFF	TGTGCCAGCAGTCGCCAACAGAGATACAATGAGCAGTTCTTC
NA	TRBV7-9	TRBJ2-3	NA	CASSLLSFGLRGGDTQYF	TGTGCCAGCAGCTTACTGTCTTTTGGGCTGCGGGGAGGAGATACGCAGTATTTT
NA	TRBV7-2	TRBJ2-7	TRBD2	CASSQPGGGSYEQYF	TGTGCCAGCAGCCAGCCCGGGGGGGGCTCCTACGAGCAGTACTTC
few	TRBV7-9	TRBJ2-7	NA	CASSLAGRDYEQYF	TGTGCCAGCAGCTTAGCCGGCAGGGACTACGAGCAGTACTTC
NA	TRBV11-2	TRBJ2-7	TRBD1	CASSIILTGNSYEQYF	TGTGCCAGCAGCATAATTCTGACAGGGAACTCCTACGAGCAGTACTTC
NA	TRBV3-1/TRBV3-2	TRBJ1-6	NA	CASSPSTGLYNSPLHF	TGTGCCAGCAGCCCCTCGACAGGACTCTATAATTCACCCCTCCACTTT
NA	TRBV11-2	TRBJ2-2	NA	CASSLDLLGGRTGELFF	TGTGCCAGCAGCTTAGATCTTTTGGGGGGCCGCACCGGGGAGCTGTTTTTT
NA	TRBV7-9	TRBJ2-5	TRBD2	CASSLVGRVQETQYF	TGTGCCAGCAGCTTAGTAGGGAGGGTGCAAGAGACCCAGTACTTC
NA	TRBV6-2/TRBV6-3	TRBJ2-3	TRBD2	CASSHPLAMTSTDTQYF	TGTGCCAGCAGTCATCCACTAGCGATGACTAGCACAGATACGCAGTATTTT
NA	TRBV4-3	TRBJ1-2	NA	CASSQESGSYYGYTF	TGCGCCAGCAGCCAAGAGAGCGGCAGCTACTATGGCTACACCTTC
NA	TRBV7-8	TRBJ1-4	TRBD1	CASSLGQGFEKLFF	TGTGCCAGCAGCTTAGGACAGGGTTTTGAAAAACTGTTTTTT
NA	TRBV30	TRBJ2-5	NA	CAWRGNLRETQYF	TGTGCCTGGAGAGGAAACCTAAGAGAGACCCAGTACTTC
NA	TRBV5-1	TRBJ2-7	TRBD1	CASSLGTGQDYEQYF	TGCGCCAGCAGCTTGGGCACGGGACAGGACTACGAGCAGTACTTC
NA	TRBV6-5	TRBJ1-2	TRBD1	CASSPGVGQGFGYTF	TGTGCCAGCAGCCCCGGTGTGGGACAGGGGTTTGGCTACACCTTC
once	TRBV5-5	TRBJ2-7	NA	CASSLASGRTTYEQYF	TGTGCCAGCAGCTTGGCTTCAGGTCGGACAACCTACGAGCAGTACTTC
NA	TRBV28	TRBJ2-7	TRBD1	CASSLTGTGGYEQYF	TGTGCCAGCAGTCTGACCGGGACAGGGGGCTACGAGCAGTACTTC
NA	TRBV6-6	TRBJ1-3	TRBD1	CASSSRTGPDTIYF	TGTGCCAGCAGTTCCAGGACAGGTCCGGACACCATATATTTT
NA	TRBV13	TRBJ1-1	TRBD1	CASSLSEQGVLAFF	TGTGCCAGCAGCCTAAGTGAGCAGGGGGTGTTGGCTTTCTTT
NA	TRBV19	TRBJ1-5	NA	CASSIDRKGPRSAQHF	TGTGCCAGTAGTATAGATCGGAAGGGCCCTCGGAGTGCCCAGCATTTT
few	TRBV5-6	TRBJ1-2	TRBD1	CASKPTGDHYGYTF	TGTGCCAGCAAACCGACAGGGGACCACTATGGCTACACCTTC
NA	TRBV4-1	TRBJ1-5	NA	CASSQGYPGSNQPQHF	TGCGCCAGCAGCCAAGGGTATCCTGGTAGCAATCAGCCCCAGCATTTT
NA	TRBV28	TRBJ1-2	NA	CASSSGPYYGYTF	TGTGCCAGCAGTTCCGGGCCCTATTATGGCTACACCTTC
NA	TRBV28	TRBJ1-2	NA	CASSLSGSGYGYTF	TGTGCCAGCAGTTTGTCAGGGTCGGGGTATGGCTACACCTTC
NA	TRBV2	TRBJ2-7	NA	CASSDVAGVKPEQYF	TGTGCCAGCAGTGACGTCGCAGGGGTGAAACCCGAGCAGTACTTC